This T cell receptor beta chain was obtained from a study of T cells expressing NK-cell markers. For the study at large: Sorted CD3+CD56+NKG2C+, CD3+CD56+NKG2C- and CD3+CD56-NKG2C+ T cells supplied TCR beta repertoires. Findings and limits, study-wide: The share of CD8+ T cells held by dominant NKG2C+ clonotypes was about 1.0-8% in several donors. These clonotypes also led the CD3+CD56-NKG2C+ fraction in a handful of donors.

From germline, CDR1 is MNHEY and CDR2 SMNVEV (reference sequence). The CDR3 runs to 12 residues. Regarding this clonotype: As yet, its antigen is unknown.

5'RACE template switching with UMIs generated TCR beta cDNA. From the 5' RACE reads, TCRdb lists one entry per CDR3 protein and no DNA. In total, the table holds tens of thousands of distinct CDR3 sequences. The clonotype was recovered from a woman aged 18 to 75 in good health. The chain has TRBV27 and TRBJ2-5; with no DNA, the TCRdb D assignment of TRBD2 cannot be verified. The specimen was blood T cells: a sorted CD56 or NKG2C T cell subset, CD4+ or CD8+ T cells, or bulk PBMC T cells (not recorded which). CDR3 amino acids: CASGRVGETQYF.